Following are 20 T cell receptor beta chains from one sample sequenced in a study of CD8 T cells in Susac syndrome. Reverse transcription of roughly 0.5 to 1 ug RNA was carried out with random hexamers. TCRdb re-called the immunoSEQ multiplex PCR reads with MiXCR, one entry per CDR3 protein. This sample carries some 180,000 distinct CDR3 sequences, around 93% of them seen once, and the ten largest clones take 0.1%. The source material was CD4+ T cells from PBMCs. These receptors originate from a human donor in good health.

This chain links TRBV6-5 with TRBJ2-5; D gene ambiguous. This CDR3 is 12 amino acids long. V gave up 6 bases and J gave up 4 bases, with 9 bases separating them. Germline CDR1 MNHEY, CDR2 SVGAGI. The CDR3 loop reads CASSPWGETQYF. CDR3 DNA sequence: TGTGCCAGCAGCCCTTGGGGAGAGACCCAGTACTTC.

This chain joins TRBV30 and TRBJ1-2, with 10 bases lining up with TRBD1. Germline values: CDR1 GTSNPN, CDR2 SVGIG (reference sequence). This CDR3 spans 15 amino acids. With 2 bases clipped from V and 5 bases from J, the junction kept 8 bases outside the gene matches. The CDR3 loop reads CAWSSGTGEKYGYTF. The DNA of the CDR3 is TGTGCCTGGAGTTCCGGGACAGGGGAGAAGTATGGCTACACCTTC. Drawing the rest from reference TRBV30 and TRBJ1-2, the complete variable domain is SQTIHQWPATLVQPVGSPLSLECTVEGTSNPNLYWYRQAAGRGLQLLFYSVGIGQISSEVPQNLSASRPQDRQFILSSKKLLLSDSGFYLCAWSSGTGEKYGYTFGSGTRLTVV.

The V gene is TRBV9, the J gene TRBJ2-5, with 8 nucleotides matching TRBD2. Trimming at V came to 0 bases and at J to 4 bases, leaving 14 bases not matched to a gene. CDR1 and CDR2 from the germline V gene are SGDLS and YYNGEE. The CDR3 covers 18 residues. This CDR3 reads CASSVVNGGGPLRETQYF. The CDR3 region has the DNA TGTGCCAGCAGCGTAGTTAACGGGGGGGGCCCTCTCAGAGAGACCCAGTACTTC.

CDR3 residues: CASSPGQGAVRAFF. CDR3 bases: TGTGCCAGCAGTCCGGGACAGGGGGCTGTTCGAGCTTTCTTT. V is TRBV12-3 or TRBV12-4 and J is TRBJ1-1; 12 bases line up with TRBD1. The CDR3 is 14 amino acids. Trimming removed 5 bases from V and 10 bases from J; junction bases left unmatched: 8.

J is TRBJ1-5 and V is TRBV4-2; D is undetermined. This CDR3 is built from 15 residues. V lost 0 bases and J lost 6, with 12 bases in between. CDR1 LGHNA and CDR2 YNFKEQ come from the germline V gene. The CDR3 nucleotides are TGTGCCAGCAGCCAAGAGGAGTCCGGCACTCAGCCCCAGCATTTT. Translation gives CASSQEESGTQPQHF.

This rearrangement joins TRBV7-2 to TRBJ1-1; D gene uncertain. The CDR3 runs to 12 residues. The ends were cut back, 2 bases at V and 7 bases at J, with 8 bases in the middle. Per germline, CDR1 SGHTA and CDR2 FQGNSA. The CDR3 region is CASSLTASEAFF. CDR3 nucleotides: TGTGCCAGCAGCTTAACTGCAAGTGAAGCTTTCTTT.

This clonotype has a single count. The CDR3 DNA reads as TGTGCCAGCAGTTTATGGCCGCGGGGTCTGGGGCTCTACGAGCAGTACTTC. This codes for CASSLWPRGLGLYEQYF. The chain combines TRBV28 with TRBJ2-1, with D possibly matching TRBD2 (6 bases). The DNA matches TRBJ2-7 better at its end, which makes the J call doubtful. This CDR3 contains 17 residues. Per the germline V gene, CDR1 is MDHEN and CDR2 is SYDVKM.

The genes are TRBV5-1 and TRBJ1-2; weak D call: TRBD1 (5 bases). The CDR3 spans 17 residues. CDR1 and CDR2 (germline): SGHRS, YFSETQ. Trimming pared 4 bases from V and 7 bases from J, leaving 26 bases between. Here the CDR3 DNA reads TGCGCCAGCAGCCCGGTTCCCGGGGGGAGAGGATTTAGTGGCTACACCTTC. Protein: CASSPVPGGRGFSGYTF.

The V gene is TRBV29-1, the J gene TRBJ1-2; D call uncertain. Germline CDR1 SQVTM, CDR2 ANQGSEA. The length of the CDR3 is 13 residues. V was shortened by 2 bases and J by 3 bases, with 10 bases between the two germline ends. CDR3 sequence: CSVELARYYGYTF. CDR3 sequence (DNA): TGCAGCGTTGAACTGGCCCGTTACTATGGCTACACCTTC.

This clonotype was seen more than once but under ten times. The CDR3: CASSRTATGELFF. The CDR3 coding sequence is TGTGCCAGCAGTCGGACAGCCACCGGGGAGCTGTTTTTT. V gene TRBV6-2 or TRBV6-3 combines with J gene TRBJ2-2; D possibly corresponds to TRBD1 (6 bases). The CDR3 contains 13 residues. Per germline, CDR1 MNHEY and CDR2 SVGEGT. Trimming left V 5 bases short and J 4 bases short, with 8 bases between.

The V gene is TRBV9, the J gene TRBJ2-7; D unclear. CDR1 and CDR2 (germline): SGDLS, YYNGEE. The CDR3 has 14 amino acids. The V end lost 3 bases, the J end lost 5 bases, and 15 bases lay between the germline ends. In DNA form, the CDR3 reads TGTGCCAGCAGCGCCCATGGGCAAAAAGACGAGCAGTACTTC. It codes for CASSAHGQKDEQYF.

The gene calls are TRBV5-1 and TRBJ2-1, with 7 bases aligning to TRBD2. V gave up 4 bases and J gave up 6 bases; unmatched junction bases: 7. Germline CDR1 and CDR2: SGHRS and YFSETQ. CDR3 length equals 14 residues. CDR3 bases: TGCGCCAGCAGCGCTTTGACTAGCTCCAATGAGCAGTTCTTC. This gives the protein CASSALTSSNEQFF.

V gene TRBV28 combines with J gene TRBJ1-2; 10 bases are shared with TRBD1. The germline V gene has CDR1 MDHEN and CDR2 SYDVKM. V trimming: 4 bases; J trimming: 0 bases; junction bases outside the gene matches: 11. This CDR3 contains 18 residues. CDR3 amino acids: CASSSILDRGLPNYGYTF. DNA for the CDR3: TGTGCCAGCAGTTCAATCCTAGACAGGGGGCTTCCTAACTATGGCTACACCTTC.

The genes are TRBV6-1 and TRBJ2-2, with D perhaps matching TRBD2 (5 bases). The CDR3 spans 15 residues. Germline V gene sequence: CDR1 MNHNS, CDR2 SASEGT. V lost 5 bases and J lost 5, with 15 bases in between. As DNA, the CDR3 is TGTGCCAGCAGTTATTATACGGGGAGAACCGGGGAGCTGTTTTTT. Protein: CASSYYTGRTGELFF.

This sequence joins TRBV7-2 and TRBJ2-7; maybe TRBD1 (6 bases). This CDR3 is built from 16 residues. CDR1 and CDR2 (germline): SGHTA, FQGNSA. Trimming cost V 4 bases and J 0 bases, with 16 bases left between them. The CDR3 DNA sequence: TGTGCCAGCAGCTGGATAGGTACGGACAGCTCCTACGAGCAGTACTTC. This gives the protein CASSWIGTDSSYEQYF.

The chain employs TRBV7-8 and TRBJ1-1; D may be TRBD1 (5 bases). Trimming shortened V by 3 bases and J by 4 bases, and 9 bases separated the two germline ends. Germline V gene sequence: CDR1 SGHVS, CDR2 FQNEAQ. The CDR3 has 13 residues. The CDR3 DNA follows: TGTGCCAGCAGCTTGGCCAGGGTCACTGAAGCTTTCTTT. Translation gives CASSLARVTEAFF.

This clonotype was observed a single time. The chain uses TRBV6-2 or TRBV6-3 and TRBJ1-1, with D possibly being TRBD1 (6 bases). CDR3 length equals 15 residues. Trimming took off 10 bases at V and 5 bases at J, with 23 bases between the two ends. Germline V CDR1 and CDR2: MNHEY, SVGEGT. CDR3 in amino acids: CATLPGAPVGTEAFF. The CDR3 DNA reads TGTGCCACCCTTCCGGGGGCACCGGTGGGGACTGAAGCTTTCTTT.

The rearrangement joins TRBV19 to TRBJ1-2, with 9 bases aligning to TRBD1. The CDR3 sequence is 13 residues long. V shed 3 bases and J 8 bases; nucleotides not matched to a gene: 4. Germline V gene sequence: CDR1 LNHDA, CDR2 SQIVND (reference sequence). This CDR3 reads CASSIGQGSGYTF. CDR3 DNA sequence: TGTGCCAGTAGTATTGGACAGGGGAGCGGCTACACCTTC.

The chain recombines TRBV12-3 or TRBV12-4 with TRBJ1-1; no clear D gene. There are 14 residues in the CDR3. V lost 6 bases, J lost 3 bases, and 14 bases lay in between. Here the CDR3 reads CASSPRGYDTEAFF. In DNA form, the CDR3 reads TGTGCCAGCAGCCCCCGGGGATATGACACTGAAGCTTTCTTT.

V is TRBV29-1 and J is TRBJ1-1; TRBD1 matches 7 bases. CDR1 is SQVTM, CDR2 ANQGSEA, per germline. V was clipped by 5 bases and J by 7 bases; unmatched bases: 7. The CDR3 is 12 residues long. The CDR3 DNA reads as TGCAGCGTTAGCAAGGACAGGATTGAAGCTTTCTTT. Its translation: CSVSKDRIEAFF.